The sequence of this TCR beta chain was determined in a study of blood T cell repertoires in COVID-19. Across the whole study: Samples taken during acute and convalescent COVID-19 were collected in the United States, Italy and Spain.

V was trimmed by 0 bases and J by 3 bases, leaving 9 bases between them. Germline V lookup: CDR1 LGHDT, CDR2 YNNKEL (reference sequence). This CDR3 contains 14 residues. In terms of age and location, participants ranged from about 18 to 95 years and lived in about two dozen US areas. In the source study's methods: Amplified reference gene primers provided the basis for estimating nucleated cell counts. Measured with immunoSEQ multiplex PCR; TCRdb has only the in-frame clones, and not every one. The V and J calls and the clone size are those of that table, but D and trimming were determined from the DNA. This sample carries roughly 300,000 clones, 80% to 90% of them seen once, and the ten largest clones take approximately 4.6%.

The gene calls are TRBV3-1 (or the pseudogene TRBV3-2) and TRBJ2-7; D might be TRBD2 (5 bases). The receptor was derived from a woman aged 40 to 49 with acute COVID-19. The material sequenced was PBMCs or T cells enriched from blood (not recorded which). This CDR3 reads CASSQDREFYEQYF. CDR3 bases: TGTGCCAGCAGCCAAGATCGGGAATTCTACGAGCAGTACTTC.